A selection of T cell receptor beta chains follows, all from one sample in a study of T cells in Graves' hyperthyroidism and ophthalmopathy. TCRdb recomputed calls from the multiplex PCR reads with MiXCR, one row per CDR3 protein. The sample lists about 300,000 distinct CDR3 sequences; 16% were seen once. Sample: blood. All receptors come from a man aged 25 to 40 with Graves' hyperthyroidism. The CDR3 runs from the conserved cysteine through the conserved F or W. A D gene is named only where the DNA matches it firmly. Clone sizes are given selectively: once, few, many, or a class where the clone is expanded.

>TRBV12-3/TRBV12-4|many|TRBD2|TRBJ2-1
TGTGCCAGCAGTTTATCGGTGAGACTAGCGGGAAGATACAATGAGCAGTTCTTC
CASSLSVRLAGRYNEQFF
>TRBV11-2|many|-|TRBJ1-1
TGTGCCAGCAGCACACGCGGGCAGGGGTGGTCTTTCTTT
CASSTRGQGWSFF
>TRBV20-1|many|TRBD2|TRBJ2-3
TGCAGTGCTTCCAGACTAGCGGGAGACATAGATACGCAGTATTTT
CSASRLAGDIDTQYF
>TRBV20-1|-|-|TRBJ1-1
TGCAGTGCGAACGGACAGTCGAACGCTGAAGCTTTCTTT
CSANGQSNAEAFF
>TRBV20-1|many|TRBD2|TRBJ2-5
TGCAGTGCTGGACTAGCGGGAAGGGAGACCCAGTACTTC
CSAGLAGRETQYF
>TRBV20-1|many|TRBD2|TRBJ2-7
TGCAGTGCTGCGCTTAGCGGGAGGGCCTTCCACGAGCAGTACTTC
CSAALSGRAFHEQYF
>TRBV7-9|many|-|TRBJ2-1
TGTGCCAGCAGCTTAGCGGGAGTCTTGAATGAGCAGTTCTTC
CASSLAGVLNEQFF
>TRBV7-2|few|-|TRBJ2-5
TGCGCCAGCAGCCAAGATGGTCGCAGGGACCAAGAGACCCAGTACTTC
CASSQDGRRDQETQYF
>TRBV28|-|TRBD1|TRBJ2-3
TGTGTTCCGTGGGACAGGCACTTCGATACGCAGTATTTT
CVPWDRHFDTQYF
>TRBV24-1|many|TRBD2|TRBJ2-1
TGTGCCACCAGGGAAGCGGGAGGTGGTGAGCAGTTCTTC
CATREAGGGEQFF
>TRBV7-8|few|-|TRBJ1-4
TGTGCCAGCAGCCCCCGGTGGGGGCGCCGGGAAAAACTGTTTTTT
CASSPRWGRREKLFF
>TRBV3-1|-|TRBD2|TRBJ2-7
TGTGCCAGCAGCCTGTCGGGGGGAGGCGAGCAGTACTTC
CASSLSGGGEQYF
>TRBV12-3/TRBV12-4|few|-|TRBJ2-2
TGTGCCAGCAGTCCCCAAGGACGCGCTTCTCCCACCGGGGAGCTGTTTTTT
CASSPQGRASPTGELFF
>TRBV29-1|few|-|TRBJ2-5
TGCAGCGTTGCACAGGGCCGCCAAGAGACCCAGTACTTC
CSVAQGRQETQYF